Presented here are 2 T cell receptor beta chains from one specimen sequenced in a study of T cell responses to AZD1222 COVID-19 vaccine. Using immunoSEQ multiplex PCR, the repertoire was profiled, and TCRdb retains in-frame clones only, with some absent. The sample holds 95,000 to 100,000 clones; about 82% are singletons and the top ten take over 1.2%. The sample was peripheral blood, taken on day 0 of AZD1222 vaccination. Receptors were obtained from an adult in good health.

The gene calls are TRBV2 and TRBJ1-2; the D gene is possibly TRBD1 (6 bases). The germline V gene encodes CDR1 SNHLY and CDR2 FYNNEI. CDR3 length equals 11 residues. Trimming cost V 6 bases and J 13 bases, with 15 bases left between them. CDR3 sequence (DNA): TGTGCCAGCAGCTATTGGGACATCCCCACCTTC. Protein: CASSYWDIPTF. The complete variable domain, with remaining parts taken from reference TRBV2 and TRBJ1-2, reads EPEVTQTPSHQVTQMGQEVILRCVPISNHLYFYWYRQILGQKVEFLVSFYNNEISEKSEIFDDQFSVERPDGSNFTLKIRSTKLEDSAMYFCASSYWDIPTFGSGTRLTVV.

The V call is TRBV12-3 or TRBV12-4, the J call TRBJ2-3; the D gene is possibly TRBD1 (6 bases). V lost 7 bases and J 7 bases, leaving 15 bases between the germline ends. The CDR3 totals 13 residues. The CDR3 DNA reads TGTGCCAGCACCCTTGGGCAGGGGAATACGCAGTATTTT. Its translation: CASTLGQGNTQYF.